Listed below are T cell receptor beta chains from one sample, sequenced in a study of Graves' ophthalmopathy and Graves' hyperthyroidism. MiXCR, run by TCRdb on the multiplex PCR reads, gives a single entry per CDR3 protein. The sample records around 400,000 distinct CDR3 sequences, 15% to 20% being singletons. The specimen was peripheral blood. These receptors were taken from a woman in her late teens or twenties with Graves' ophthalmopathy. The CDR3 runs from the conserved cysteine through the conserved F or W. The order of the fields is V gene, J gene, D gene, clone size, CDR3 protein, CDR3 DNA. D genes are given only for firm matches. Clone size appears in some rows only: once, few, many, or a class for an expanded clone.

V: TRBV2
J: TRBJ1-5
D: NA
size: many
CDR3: CASSEGGSQPQHF
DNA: TGTGCCAGCAGTGAGGGGGGGTCTCAGCCCCAGCATTTT

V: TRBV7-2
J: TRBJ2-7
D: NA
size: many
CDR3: CASSQGLAKQYF
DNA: TGTGCCAGCAGCCAAGGGCTAGCTAAGCAGTACTTC

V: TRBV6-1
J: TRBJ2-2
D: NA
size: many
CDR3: CASNPRQEINTGELFF
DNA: TGTGCCAGTAACCCCCGACAGGAGATAAACACCGGGGAGCTGTTTTTT

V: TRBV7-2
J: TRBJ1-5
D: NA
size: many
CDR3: CASSLDLSRNQPQHF
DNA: TGTGCCAGCAGCCTCGACCTTTCACGAAATCAGCCCCAGCATTTT

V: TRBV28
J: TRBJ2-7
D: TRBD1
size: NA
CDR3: CASTLPGQGREQYF
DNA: TGTGCCAGCACCCTACCAGGACAGGGTCGCGAGCAGTACTTC

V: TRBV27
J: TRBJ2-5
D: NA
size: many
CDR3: CASRTGKYQETQYF
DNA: TGTGCCAGCAGGACGGGAAAGTACCAAGAGACCCAGTACTTC

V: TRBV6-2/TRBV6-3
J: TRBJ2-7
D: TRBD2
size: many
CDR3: CASSLLAGESYEQYF
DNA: TGTGCCAGCAGTCTCCTAGCGGGAGAATCCTACGAGCAGTACTTC

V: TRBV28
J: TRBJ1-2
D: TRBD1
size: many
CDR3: CASSLFSSGQGYGYTF
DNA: TGTGCCAGCAGCCTATTTAGTTCGGGACAGGGCTATGGCTACACCTTC

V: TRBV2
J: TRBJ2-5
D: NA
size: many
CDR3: CASRGGASKTQYF
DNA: TGTGCCAGCCGAGGGGGGGCTTCGAAGACCCAGTACTTC

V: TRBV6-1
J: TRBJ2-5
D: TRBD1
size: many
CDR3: CASSPRTGWETQYF
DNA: TGTGCCAGCAGCCCCCGGACAGGGTGGGAGACCCAGTACTTC

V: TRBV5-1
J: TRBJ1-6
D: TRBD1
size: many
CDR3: CASSSTGGDSPLHF
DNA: TGCGCCAGCAGCTCGACAGGGGGCGATTCACCCCTCCACTTT

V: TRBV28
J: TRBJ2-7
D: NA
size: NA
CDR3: CASKLQGWYEQYF
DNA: TGTGCCAGCAAACTACAGGGTTGGTACGAGCAGTACTTC

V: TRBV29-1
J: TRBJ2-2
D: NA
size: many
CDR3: CSVRTARSGELFF
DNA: TGCAGCGTTAGGACAGCGCGGAGCGGGGAGCTGTTTTTT

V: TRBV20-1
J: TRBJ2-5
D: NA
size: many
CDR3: CSAGFYHSGETQYF
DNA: TGCAGTGCTGGCTTTTACCATTCGGGGGAGACCCAGTACTTC

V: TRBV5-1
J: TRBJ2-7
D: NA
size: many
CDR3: CASSAGDHSYEQYF
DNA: TGCGCCAGCAGCGCGGGTGACCACTCCTACGAGCAGTACTTC

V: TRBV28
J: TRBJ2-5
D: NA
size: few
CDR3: CASTMGREETQYF
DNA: TGTGCCAGCACCATGGGACGGGAGGAGACCCAGTACTTC

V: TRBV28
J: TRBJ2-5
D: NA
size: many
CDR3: CASSLLYVGAETQYF
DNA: TGTGCCAGCAGTTTATTGTATGTGGGAGCGGAGACCCAGTACTTC

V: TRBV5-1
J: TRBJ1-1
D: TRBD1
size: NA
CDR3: CASGLEGARGTEAFF
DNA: TGCGCCAGCGGATTGGAGGGGGCGAGAGGTACTGAAGCTTTCTTT

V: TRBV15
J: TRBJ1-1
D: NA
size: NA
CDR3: CATSRDLGRPNTEAFF
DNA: TGTGCCACCAGCAGAGACCTCGGACGGCCCAACACTGAAGCTTTCTTT

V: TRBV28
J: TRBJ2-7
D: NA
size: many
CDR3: CASRSGETTSYEQYF
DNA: TGTGCCAGCAGGTCAGGGGAGACCACAAGCTACGAGCAGTACTTC

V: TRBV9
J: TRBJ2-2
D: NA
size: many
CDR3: CASSVVGDTGELFF
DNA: TGTGCCAGCAGCGTAGTCGGGGACACCGGGGAGCTGTTTTTT

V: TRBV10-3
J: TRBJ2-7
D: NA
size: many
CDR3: CAISRDGWYEQYF
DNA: TGTGCCATCAGCCGGGACGGATGGTACGAGCAGTACTTC

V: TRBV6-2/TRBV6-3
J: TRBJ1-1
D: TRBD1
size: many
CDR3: CASGNTDRGAFF
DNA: TGTGCCAGCGGAAACACCGACAGGGGAGCTTTCTTT

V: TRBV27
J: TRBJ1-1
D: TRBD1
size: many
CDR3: CASRTTGAIEALF
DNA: TGTGCCAGCAGGACGACAGGGGCGATTGAAGCTCTCTTT

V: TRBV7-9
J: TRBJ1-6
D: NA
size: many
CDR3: CASSLSRRSGNSPLHF
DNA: TGTGCCAGCAGCTTATCTCGGAGGTCCGGTAATTCACCCCTCCACTTT

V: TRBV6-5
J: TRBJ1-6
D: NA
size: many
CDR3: CASSYSGGPSPLHF
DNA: TGTGCCAGCAGTTACTCGGGGGGTCCTTCACCCCTCCACTTT

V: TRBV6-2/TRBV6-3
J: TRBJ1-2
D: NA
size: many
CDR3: CASSFREAYGYTF
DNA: TGTGCCAGCAGTTTTCGGGAGGCCTATGGCTACACCTTC

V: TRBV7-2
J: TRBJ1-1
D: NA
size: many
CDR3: CASSLVGGLGSEAFF
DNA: TGTGCCAGCAGCTTAGTGGGTGGATTGGGGAGTGAAGCTTTCTTT

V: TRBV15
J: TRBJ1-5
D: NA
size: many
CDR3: CATSRDFSPNQPQHF
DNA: TGTGCCACCAGCAGAGATTTCAGCCCCAATCAGCCCCAGCATTTT

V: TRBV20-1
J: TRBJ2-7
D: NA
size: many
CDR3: CSASRRTHYEQYF
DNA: TGCAGTGCTAGCAGGAGGACCCACTACGAGCAGTACTTC

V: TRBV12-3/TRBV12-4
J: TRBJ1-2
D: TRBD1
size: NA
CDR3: CASSLLGEGGNGYTF
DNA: TGTGCCAGCAGTTTGTTGGGGGAAGGGGGCAATGGCTACACCTTC

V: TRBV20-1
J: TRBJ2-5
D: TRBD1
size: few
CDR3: CSARPGQGARGSQETQYF
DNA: TGCAGTGCTAGGCCGGGACAGGGGGCAAGGGGTTCCCAAGAGACCCAGTACTTC

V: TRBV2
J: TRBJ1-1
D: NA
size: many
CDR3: CASSETLRGEAFF
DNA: TGTGCCAGCAGCGAAACCCTGAGGGGTGAAGCTTTCTTT

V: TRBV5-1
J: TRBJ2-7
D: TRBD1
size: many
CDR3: CASSRTGVTYEQYF
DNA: TGCGCCAGCAGCCGGACAGGGGTAACCTACGAGCAGTACTTC

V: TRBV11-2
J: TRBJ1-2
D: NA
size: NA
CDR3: CASSLAAGLNGYTF
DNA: TGTGCCAGCAGCCTCGCGGCCGGACTTAATGGCTACACCTTC

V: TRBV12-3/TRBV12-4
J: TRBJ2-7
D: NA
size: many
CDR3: CASSLAGAQTYEQYF
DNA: TGTGCCAGCAGTTTAGCAGGGGCCCAAACCTACGAGCAGTACTTC

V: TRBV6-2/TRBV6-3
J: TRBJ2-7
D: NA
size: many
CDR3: CASSYAENEQYF
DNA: TGTGCCAGCAGTTACGCCGAGAACGAGCAGTACTTC

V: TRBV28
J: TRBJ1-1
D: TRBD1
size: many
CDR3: CASSWKGRGLSTEAFF
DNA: TGTGCCAGCAGTTGGAAAGGCAGGGGGCTGAGCACTGAAGCTTTCTTT

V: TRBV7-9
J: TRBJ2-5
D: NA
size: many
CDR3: CASSLYGRSIKETQYF
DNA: TGTGCCAGCAGCTTATACGGTCGCTCAATTAAAGAGACCCAGTACTTC

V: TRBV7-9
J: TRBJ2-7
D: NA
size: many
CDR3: CASSLDTRSYEQYF
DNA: TGTGCCAGCAGCTTAGACACACGGAGCTACGAGCAGTACTTC

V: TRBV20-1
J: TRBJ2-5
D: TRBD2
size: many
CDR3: CSARRLAGTRQETQYF
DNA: TGCAGTGCTAGAAGACTAGCGGGAACAAGGCAAGAGACCCAGTACTTC

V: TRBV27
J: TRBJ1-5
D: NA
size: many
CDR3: CAPQRGRPQHF
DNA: TGTGCCCCGCAAAGGGGACGGCCCCAGCATTTT

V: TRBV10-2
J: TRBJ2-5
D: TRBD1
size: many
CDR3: CASSEPGTGFPLYF
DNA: TGCGCCAGCAGTGAGCCCGGGACAGGGTTCCCTCTTTACTTC

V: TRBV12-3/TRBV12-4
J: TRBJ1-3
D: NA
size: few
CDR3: CASSFGGSNTIYF
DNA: TGTGCCAGCAGTTTTGGAGGGTCAAACACCATATATTTT

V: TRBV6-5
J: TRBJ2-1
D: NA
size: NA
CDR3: CASSSRNEQFF
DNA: TGTGCCAGCAGTTCGAGGAACGAGCAGTTCTTC

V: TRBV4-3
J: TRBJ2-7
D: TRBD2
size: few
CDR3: CASSQDTLAGGYEQYF
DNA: TGCGCCAGCAGCCAAGATACCCTAGCGGGGGGGTACGAGCAGTACTTC

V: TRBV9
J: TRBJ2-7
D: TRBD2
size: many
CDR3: CASSVVAGGPYEQYF
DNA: TGTGCCAGCAGCGTAGTAGCGGGGGGGCCCTACGAGCAGTACTTC

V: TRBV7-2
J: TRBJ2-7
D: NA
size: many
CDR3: CASSPRYPYEQYF
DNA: TGTGCCAGCAGCCCTAGGTACCCCTACGAGCAGTACTTC

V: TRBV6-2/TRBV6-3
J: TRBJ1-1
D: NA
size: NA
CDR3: CASSAQGAVYTEAFF
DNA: TGTGCCAGCAGTGCACAGGGAGCCGTTTACACTGAAGCTTTCTTT

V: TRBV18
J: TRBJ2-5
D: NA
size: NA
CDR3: CASSPEPFTRDETQYF
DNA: TGTGCCAGCTCACCCGAACCGTTTACTAGGGATGAGACCCAGTACTTC

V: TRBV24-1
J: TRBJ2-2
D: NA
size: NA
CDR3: CATSRLAGELFF
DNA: TGTGCCACCAGTCGGCTAGCGGGGGAGCTGTTTTTT

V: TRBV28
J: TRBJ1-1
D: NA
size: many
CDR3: CASSLAGLGKNTEAFF
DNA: TGTGCCAGCAGTCTCGCTGGACTGGGGAAGAACACTGAAGCTTTCTTT

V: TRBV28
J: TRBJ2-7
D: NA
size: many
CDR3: CASSEDPGGTTYEQYF
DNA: TGTGCCAGCAGCGAGGACCCCGGGGGGACAACCTACGAGCAGTACTTC

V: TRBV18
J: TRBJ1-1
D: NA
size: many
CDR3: CASSIGSYTEAFF
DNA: TGTGCCAGCTCTATCGGAAGCTACACTGAAGCTTTCTTT